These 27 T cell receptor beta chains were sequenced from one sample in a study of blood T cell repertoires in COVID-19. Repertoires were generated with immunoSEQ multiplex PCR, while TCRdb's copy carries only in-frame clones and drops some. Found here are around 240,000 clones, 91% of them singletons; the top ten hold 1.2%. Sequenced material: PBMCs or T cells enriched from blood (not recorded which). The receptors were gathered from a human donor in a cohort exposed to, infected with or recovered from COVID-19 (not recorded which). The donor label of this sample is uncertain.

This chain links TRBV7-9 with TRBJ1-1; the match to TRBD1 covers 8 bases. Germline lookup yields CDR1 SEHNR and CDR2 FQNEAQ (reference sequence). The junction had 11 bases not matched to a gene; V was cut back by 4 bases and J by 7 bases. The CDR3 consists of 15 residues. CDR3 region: CASSWTGTAENEAFF. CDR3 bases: TGTGCCAGCAGCTGGACAGGGACGGCGGAAAATGAAGCTTTCTTT. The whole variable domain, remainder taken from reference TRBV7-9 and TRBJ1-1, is DTGVSQNPRHKITKRGQNVTFRCDPISEHNRLYWYRQTLGQGPEFLTYFQNEAQLEKSRLLSDRFSAERPKGSFSTLEIQRTEQGDSAMYLCASSWTGTAENEAFFGQGTRLTVV.

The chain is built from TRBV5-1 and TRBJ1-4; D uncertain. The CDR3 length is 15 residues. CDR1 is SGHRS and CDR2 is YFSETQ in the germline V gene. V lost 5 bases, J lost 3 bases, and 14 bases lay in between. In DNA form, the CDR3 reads TGCGCCAGCAGTGTGGGAGGAGGGCCTAATGAAAAACTGTTTTTT. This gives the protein CASSVGGGPNEKLFF.

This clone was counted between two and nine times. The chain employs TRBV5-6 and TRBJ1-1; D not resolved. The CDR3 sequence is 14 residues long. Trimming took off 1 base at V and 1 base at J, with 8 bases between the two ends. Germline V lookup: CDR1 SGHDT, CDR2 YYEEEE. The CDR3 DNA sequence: TGTGCCAGCAGCTTGAATTGGGCGAACACTGAAGCTTTCTTT. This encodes CASSLNWANTEAFF.

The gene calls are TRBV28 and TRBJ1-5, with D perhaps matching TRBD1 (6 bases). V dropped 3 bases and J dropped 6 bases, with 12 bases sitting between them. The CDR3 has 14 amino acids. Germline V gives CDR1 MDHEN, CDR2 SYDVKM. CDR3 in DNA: TGTGCCAGCAGTTTTCTACAGGGCGGTCAGCCCCAGCATTTT. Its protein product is CASSFLQGGQPQHF.

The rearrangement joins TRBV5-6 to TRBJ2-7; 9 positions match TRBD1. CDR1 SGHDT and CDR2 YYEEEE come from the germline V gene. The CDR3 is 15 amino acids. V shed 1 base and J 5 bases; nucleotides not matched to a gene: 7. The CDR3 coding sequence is TGTGCCAGCAGCTTGAGGGACAGGGTCGTCAACGAGCAGTACTTC. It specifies CASSLRDRVVNEQYF. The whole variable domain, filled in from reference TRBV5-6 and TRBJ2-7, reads DAGVTQSPTHLIKTRGQQVTLRCSPKSGHDTVSWYQQALGQGPQFIFQYYEEEERQRGNFPDRFSGHQFPNYSSELNVNALLLGDSALYLCASSLRDRVVNEQYFGPGTRLTVT.

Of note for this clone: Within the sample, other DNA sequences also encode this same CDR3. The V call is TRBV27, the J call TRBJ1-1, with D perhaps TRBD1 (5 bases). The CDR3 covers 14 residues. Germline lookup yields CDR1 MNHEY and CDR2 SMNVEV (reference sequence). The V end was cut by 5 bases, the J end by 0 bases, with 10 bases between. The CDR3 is CASSPQGLNTEAFF. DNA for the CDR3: TGTGCCAGCAGTCCCCAGGGTTTGAACACTGAAGCTTTCTTT.

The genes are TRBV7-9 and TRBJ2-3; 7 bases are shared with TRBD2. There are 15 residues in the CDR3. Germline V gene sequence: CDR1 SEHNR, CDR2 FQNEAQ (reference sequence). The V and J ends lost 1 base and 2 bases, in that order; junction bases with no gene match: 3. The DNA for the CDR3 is TGTGCCAGCAGCTTAGGACTAGCTAACACAGATACGCAGTATTTT. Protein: CASSLGLANTDTQYF. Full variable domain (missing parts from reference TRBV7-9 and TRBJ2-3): DTGVSQNPRHKITKRGQNVTFRCDPISEHNRLYWYRQTLGQGPEFLTYFQNEAQLEKSRLLSDRFSAERPKGSFSTLEIQRTEQGDSAMYLCASSLGLANTDTQYFGPGTRLTVL.

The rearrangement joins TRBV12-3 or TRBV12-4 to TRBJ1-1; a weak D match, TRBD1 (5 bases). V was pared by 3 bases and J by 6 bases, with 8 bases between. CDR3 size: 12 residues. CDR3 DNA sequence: TGTGCCAGCAGTTTCAGGGCCCCTGAAGCTTTCTTT. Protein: CASSFRAPEAFF.

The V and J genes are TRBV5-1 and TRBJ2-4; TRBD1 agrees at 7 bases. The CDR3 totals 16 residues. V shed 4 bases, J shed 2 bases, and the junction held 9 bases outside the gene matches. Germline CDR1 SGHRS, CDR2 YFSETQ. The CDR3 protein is CASSDHDRASKNIQYF. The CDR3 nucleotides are TGCGCCAGCAGCGATCACGACAGGGCGTCCAAAAACATTCAGTACTTC.

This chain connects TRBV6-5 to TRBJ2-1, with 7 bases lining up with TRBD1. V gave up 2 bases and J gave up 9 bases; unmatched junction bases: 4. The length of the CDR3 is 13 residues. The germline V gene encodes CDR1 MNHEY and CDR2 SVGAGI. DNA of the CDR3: TGTGCCAGCAGTTACGACAGGGTGAGTGAGCAGTTCTTC. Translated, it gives CASSYDRVSEQFF.

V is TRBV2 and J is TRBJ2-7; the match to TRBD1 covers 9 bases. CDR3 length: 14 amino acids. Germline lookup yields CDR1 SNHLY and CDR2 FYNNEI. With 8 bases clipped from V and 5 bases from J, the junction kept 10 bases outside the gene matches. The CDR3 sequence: CASAPGQGIHEQYF. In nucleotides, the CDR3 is TGTGCCAGCGCCCCCGGACAGGGGATCCACGAGCAGTACTTC.

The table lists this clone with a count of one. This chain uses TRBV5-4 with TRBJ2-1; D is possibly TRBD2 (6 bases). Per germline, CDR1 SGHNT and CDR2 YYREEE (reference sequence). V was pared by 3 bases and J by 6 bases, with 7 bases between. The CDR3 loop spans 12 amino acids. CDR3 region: CASSSGGNEQFF. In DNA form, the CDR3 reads TGTGCCAGCAGCTCCGGGGGCAATGAGCAGTTCTTC.

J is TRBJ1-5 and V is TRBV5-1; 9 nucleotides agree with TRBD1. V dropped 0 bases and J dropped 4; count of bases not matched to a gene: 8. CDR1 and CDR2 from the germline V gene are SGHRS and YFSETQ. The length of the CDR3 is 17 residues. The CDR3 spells CASSLGGTGYGNQPQHF. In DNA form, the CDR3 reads TGCGCCAGCAGCTTGGGAGGGACAGGGTACGGGAATCAGCCCCAGCATTTT.

The CDR3 nucleotides read TGCAGCGCCTTGAGGCAGGGTTCCTACAATGAGCAGTTCTTC. Protein: CSALRQGSYNEQFF. V gene TRBV29-1 combines with J gene TRBJ2-1; tentatively, D is TRBD1 (5 bases). V shed 7 bases and J shed 1 base, with 14 bases lying between them. This CDR3 comprises 14 residues. Germline V lookup: CDR1 SQVTM, CDR2 ANQGSEA.

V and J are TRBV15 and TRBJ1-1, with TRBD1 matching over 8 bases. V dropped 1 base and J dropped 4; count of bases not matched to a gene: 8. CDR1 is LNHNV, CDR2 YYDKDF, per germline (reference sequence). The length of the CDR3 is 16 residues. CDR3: CATSRGHSTGGTEAFF. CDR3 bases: TGTGCCACCAGCAGAGGCCATTCTACAGGGGGCACTGAAGCTTTCTTT.

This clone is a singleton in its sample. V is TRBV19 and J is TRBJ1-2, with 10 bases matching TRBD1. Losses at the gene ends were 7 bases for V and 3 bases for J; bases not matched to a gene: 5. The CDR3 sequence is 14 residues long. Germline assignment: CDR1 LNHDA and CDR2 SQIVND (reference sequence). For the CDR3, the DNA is TGTGCCAGTAATCCCGGGACAGGGGACTATGGCTACACCTTC. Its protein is CASNPGTGDYGYTF.

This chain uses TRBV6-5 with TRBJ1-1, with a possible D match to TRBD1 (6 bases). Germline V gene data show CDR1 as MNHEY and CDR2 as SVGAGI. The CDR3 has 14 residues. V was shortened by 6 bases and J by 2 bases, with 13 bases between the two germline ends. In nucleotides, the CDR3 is TGTGCCAGCAGCGGGGTAGGGGGTAACACTGAAGCTTTCTTT. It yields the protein CASSGVGGNTEAFF.

The CDR3 loop is CASALAGSTDTQYF. As DNA, the CDR3 is TGTGCCAGCGCTTTAGCGGGGTCCACAGATACGCAGTATTTT. The genes are TRBV18 and TRBJ2-3, with 8 bases aligning to TRBD2. This CDR3 spans 14 amino acids. Germline values: CDR1 KGHSH, CDR2 LQKENI. The J segment lost 2 bases and the V segment lost 8 bases, leaving 6 bases of the junction unmatched.

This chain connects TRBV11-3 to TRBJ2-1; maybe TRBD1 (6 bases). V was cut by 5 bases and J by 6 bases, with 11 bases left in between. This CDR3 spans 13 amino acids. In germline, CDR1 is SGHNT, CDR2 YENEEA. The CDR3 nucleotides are TGTGCCAGCAGCCCACAGGGAAGCAATGAGCAGTTCTTC. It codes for CASSPQGSNEQFF.

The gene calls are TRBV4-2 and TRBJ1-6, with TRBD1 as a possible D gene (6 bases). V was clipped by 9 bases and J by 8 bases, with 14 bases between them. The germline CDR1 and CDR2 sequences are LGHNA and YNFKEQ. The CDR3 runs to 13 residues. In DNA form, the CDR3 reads TGTGCCAGACAGGGAGGGGAGGATTCACCCCTCCACTTT. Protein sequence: CARQGGEDSPLHF.

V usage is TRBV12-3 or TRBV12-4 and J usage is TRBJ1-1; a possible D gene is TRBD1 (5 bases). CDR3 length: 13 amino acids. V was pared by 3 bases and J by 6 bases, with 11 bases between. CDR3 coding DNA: TGTGCCAGCAGTTTGGGCAGGGTATCTGAAGCTTTCTTT. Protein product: CASSLGRVSEAFF.

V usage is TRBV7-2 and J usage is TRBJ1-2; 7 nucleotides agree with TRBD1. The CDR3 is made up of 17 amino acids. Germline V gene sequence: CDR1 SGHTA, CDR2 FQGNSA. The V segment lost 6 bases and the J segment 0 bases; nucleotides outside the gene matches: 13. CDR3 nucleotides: TGTGCCAGCAGTCAATTTTCGACAGGGCTACCTAACTATGGCTACACCTTC. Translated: CASSQFSTGLPNYGYTF.

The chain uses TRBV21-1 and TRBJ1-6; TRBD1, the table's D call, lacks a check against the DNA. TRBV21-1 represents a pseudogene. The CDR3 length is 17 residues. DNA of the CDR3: TGTGCCAGCAATAACGGCGAACAGGGGGCGGATAATTCACCCCTCCACTTT. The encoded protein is CASNNGEQGADNSPLHF.

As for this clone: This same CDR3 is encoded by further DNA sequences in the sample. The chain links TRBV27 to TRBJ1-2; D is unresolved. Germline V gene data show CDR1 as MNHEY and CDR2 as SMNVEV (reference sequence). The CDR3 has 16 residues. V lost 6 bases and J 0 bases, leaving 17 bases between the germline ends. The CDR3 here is CASSPRTGVANYGYTF. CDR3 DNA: TGTGCCAGCAGCCCACGTACGGGTGTTGCTAACTATGGCTACACCTTC.

The CDR3 protein is CASSIGVYSNQPQHF. The CDR3 coding sequence is TGTGCCAGTAGTATAGGAGTTTATAGCAATCAGCCCCAGCATTTT. The chain is built from TRBV19 and TRBJ1-5; D not resolved. This CDR3 has 15 amino acids. CDR1 and CDR2 from the germline V gene are LNHDA and SQIVND (reference sequence). Trimming shortened V by 1 base and J by 0 bases, and 7 bases separated the two germline ends.

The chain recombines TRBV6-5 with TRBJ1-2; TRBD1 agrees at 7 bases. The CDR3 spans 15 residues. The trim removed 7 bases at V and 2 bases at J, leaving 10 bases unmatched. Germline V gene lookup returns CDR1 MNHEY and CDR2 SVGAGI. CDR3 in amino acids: CASTIVEGANYGYTF. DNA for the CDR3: TGTGCCAGCACCATAGTTGAGGGGGCCAACTATGGCTACACCTTC.

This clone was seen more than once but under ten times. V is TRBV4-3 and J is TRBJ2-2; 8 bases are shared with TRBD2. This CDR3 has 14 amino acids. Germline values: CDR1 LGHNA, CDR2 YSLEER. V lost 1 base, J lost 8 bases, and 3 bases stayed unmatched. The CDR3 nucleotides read TGCGCCAGCAGCCAAGGAGCTAGCGGGGGGGAGCTGTTTTTT. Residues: CASSQGASGGELFF.